This is a list of T cell receptor beta chains from one sample in a study of T cells in Graves' hyperthyroidism and ophthalmopathy. TCRdb called the multiplex PCR reads again in MiXCR, with one record for every CDR3 protein. The sample has about 710,000 distinct CDR3 sequences; 15% to 20% are singletons. The sample comprised blood. The receptors shown here come from a man aged 18 to 30 with Graves' hyperthyroidism. The conserved cysteine and the conserved F or W are not part of the CDR3 here. Fields, in order: J gene, V gene, CDR3 protein.

j_gene: TRBJ1-2
v_gene: TRBV28
CDR3aa: ASSSLGTGWYGYT

j_gene: TRBJ2-7
v_gene: TRBV28
CDR3aa: ASSFRLAGADEQY

j_gene: TRBJ2-3
v_gene: TRBV7-3
CDR3aa: ASSSGTGPDTQY

j_gene: TRBJ1-1
v_gene: TRBV7-8
CDR3aa: ASSGEDAWNTEAF

j_gene: TRBJ1-1
v_gene: TRBV4-3
CDR3aa: ASSLTYRGSTEAF

j_gene: TRBJ2-7
v_gene: TRBV20-1
CDR3aa: SGSKGGISYEQY

j_gene: TRBJ2-5
v_gene: TRBV28
CDR3aa: ASSPRLAGTETQY

j_gene: TRBJ2-7
v_gene: TRBV5-1
CDR3aa: ASSLGQTPFTYEQY

j_gene: TRBJ1-5
v_gene: TRBV7-9
CDR3aa: ASSSTRGQYSNQPQH

j_gene: TRBJ2-7
v_gene: TRBV20-1
CDR3aa: SARGTGSGTRSSYEQY

j_gene: TRBJ1-4
v_gene: TRBV28
CDR3aa: ASSLGGKFNEKLF

j_gene: TRBJ1-5
v_gene: TRBV13
CDR3aa: ASSLGLEGSPQH

j_gene: TRBJ2-3
v_gene: TRBV3-1
CDR3aa: ASSQYRAPSTDTQY

j_gene: TRBJ2-4
v_gene: TRBV29-1
CDR3aa: SVGWAGDIQY

j_gene: TRBJ2-3
v_gene: TRBV7-9
CDR3aa: ASSYNRERTTDTQY

j_gene: TRBJ2-6
v_gene: TRBV2
CDR3aa: ASSLEGTDRGPGANVLT

j_gene: TRBJ2-7
v_gene: TRBV6-1
CDR3aa: ASRWDRTGGNIYEQY

j_gene: TRBJ2-1
v_gene: TRBV28
CDR3aa: ASSAGPGNEQF

j_gene: TRBJ2-1
v_gene: TRBV24-1
CDR3aa: ATSDSERGTYNEQF

j_gene: TRBJ1-1
v_gene: TRBV7-2
CDR3aa: ASSPRGGQGAFTEAF

j_gene: TRBJ2-3
v_gene: TRBV7-9
CDR3aa: ASSYRFSVPDTQY

j_gene: TRBJ2-1
v_gene: TRBV28
CDR3aa: ASSPHRDTYNEQF

j_gene: TRBJ1-2
v_gene: TRBV7-9
CDR3aa: ASSPGQGIAGYT

j_gene: TRBJ1-1
v_gene: TRBV25-1
CDR3aa: ASSTPGPRPEAF

j_gene: TRBJ2-1
v_gene: TRBV3-1
CDR3aa: ASSQTLAGEDNEQF

j_gene: TRBJ1-5
v_gene: TRBV18
CDR3aa: ASSPAGTGNQPQH

j_gene: TRBJ2-1
v_gene: TRBV28
CDR3aa: ASSSGTSGLHEQF

j_gene: TRBJ2-7
v_gene: TRBV9
CDR3aa: ASSGSGAVGEQY

j_gene: TRBJ1-2
v_gene: TRBV6-2/TRBV6-3
CDR3aa: ASSYSLQATNYGYT

j_gene: TRBJ2-2
v_gene: TRBV20-1
CDR3aa: SANTGSSVTGELF

j_gene: TRBJ2-1
v_gene: TRBV19
CDR3aa: ASSIDTGGVNNGQF

j_gene: TRBJ2-1
v_gene: TRBV24-1
CDR3aa: ATSDELQGDEQF

j_gene: TRBJ2-7
v_gene: TRBV20-1
CDR3aa: SARAPRGNEQY

j_gene: TRBJ2-1
v_gene: TRBV3-1
CDR3aa: ASSLAGLVNNEQF

j_gene: TRBJ2-5
v_gene: TRBV10-3
CDR3aa: AISESLRGLQGQETQY

j_gene: TRBJ2-7
v_gene: TRBV28
CDR3aa: ASSSTGPSSYEQY

j_gene: TRBJ2-1
v_gene: TRBV20-1
CDR3aa: SARRASGNYNEQF

j_gene: TRBJ2-1
v_gene: TRBV20-1
CDR3aa: SAKRGYNEQF

j_gene: TRBJ2-7
v_gene: TRBV18
CDR3aa: ASSPTTSDYEQY

j_gene: TRBJ1-5
v_gene: TRBV7-2
CDR3aa: ASSLEGTNNQPQH

j_gene: TRBJ2-3
v_gene: TRBV27
CDR3aa: ASRVLGGGSTDTQY

j_gene: TRBJ2-7
v_gene: TRBV29-1
CDR3aa: SVSADEQY

j_gene: TRBJ2-2
v_gene: TRBV6-2/TRBV6-3
CDR3aa: ASRAEERENTGELF

j_gene: TRBJ2-7
v_gene: TRBV6-1
CDR3aa: ASTPSEWSSYEQY

j_gene: TRBJ2-3
v_gene: TRBV7-2
CDR3aa: ASSLYLILSRTDTQY

j_gene: TRBJ2-3
v_gene: TRBV30
CDR3aa: AWSVGQPGTDTQY

j_gene: TRBJ2-1
v_gene: TRBV12-3/TRBV12-4
CDR3aa: ASSPWTGHNEQF

j_gene: TRBJ2-1
v_gene: TRBV11-1
CDR3aa: ASSLAASSYNEQF

j_gene: TRBJ1-5
v_gene: TRBV20-1
CDR3aa: SARAGILNQPQH

j_gene: TRBJ1-6
v_gene: TRBV6-5
CDR3aa: ASSYLRGEHSPLH

j_gene: TRBJ1-5
v_gene: TRBV7-2
CDR3aa: ASSRRNDQPQH

j_gene: TRBJ1-2
v_gene: TRBV30
CDR3aa: AWNEDLVYGYT

j_gene: TRBJ2-7
v_gene: TRBV28
CDR3aa: ASSTSVSYEQY

j_gene: TRBJ1-5
v_gene: TRBV7-2
CDR3aa: ASSPISSQPQH

j_gene: TRBJ1-2
v_gene: TRBV18
CDR3aa: ASSPITTGSNYGYT

j_gene: TRBJ1-1
v_gene: TRBV18
CDR3aa: ASSPLAYSEAF

j_gene: TRBJ2-1
v_gene: TRBV20-1
CDR3aa: SARVPRGGYNEQF

j_gene: TRBJ2-1
v_gene: TRBV7-9
CDR3aa: ASGGLNEQF

j_gene: TRBJ2-1
v_gene: TRBV7-8
CDR3aa: ASSRDPRNNEQF